This passage covers 18 T cell receptor beta chains from one sample sequenced in a study of CD8 T cells in ankylosing spondylitis. TCRdb re-derived calls from the 5' RACE reads in MiXCR, one entry per CDR3 protein. The profile shows approximately 100,000 distinct CDR3 sequences, about 8.3% of them singletons. Sequenced: blood, either unsorted or a sorted T cell fraction (not recorded which). All receptors derive from a male donor with ankylosing spondylitis or in good health (not recorded which).

In its sample, this clonotype was seen many times. This rearrangement joins TRBV30 to TRBJ2-1, with a weak D call TRBD2 (6 bases). This CDR3 comprises 13 residues. Per germline, CDR1 GTSNPN and CDR2 SVGIG (reference sequence). The ends were cut back, 5 bases at V and 10 bases at J, with 18 bases in the middle. The CDR3 coding sequence is TGTGCCTGGGCCCTTGGAGGGGCCGGGGAGCAGTTCTTC. Amino acids: CAWALGGAGEQFF.

This clonotype came up many times. The V call is TRBV9, the J call TRBJ2-1; the match to TRBD2 covers 8 bases. V lost 5 bases, J lost 1 base, and 2 bases stayed unmatched. The germline V gene has CDR1 SGDLS and CDR2 YYNGEE. This CDR3 contains 14 residues. Here the CDR3 DNA reads TGTGCCAGCAGAACGGGGGGGTCCTACAATGAGCAGTTCTTC. This translates into CASRTGGSYNEQFF.

This clonotype was observed many times. The rearrangement uses TRBV10-3 and TRBJ2-7; D gene unclear. This CDR3 spans 13 amino acids. V gave up 0 bases and J gave up 6 bases, with 9 bases separating them. The germline V gene has CDR1 ENHRY and CDR2 SYGVKD. CDR3 region: CAISESVRPEQYF. Here the CDR3 DNA reads TGTGCCATCAGTGAGTCGGTGAGACCCGAGCAGTACTTC.

This clonotype was observed at least ten times. At one of its ends the junction is not consistent with the germline gene, which may arise from a read error. The V call is TRBV20-1, the J call TRBJ2-7, with D hard to call. This CDR3 is built from 16 residues. The germline V gene encodes CDR1 DFQATT and CDR2 SNEGSKA (reference sequence). CDR3 sequence: CGAALRPTSGLTEQYF. The CDR3 DNA sequence: TGCGGTGCTGCTCTCCGCCCAACTTCAGGTTTGACCGAGCAGTACTTC.

This clonotype was detected many times. The rearrangement uses TRBV5-4 and TRBJ1-2; 10 bases align to TRBD1. Per the germline V gene, CDR1 is SGHNT and CDR2 is YYREEE (reference sequence). This CDR3 is built from 14 residues. V shed 2 bases, J shed 6 bases, and the junction held 4 bases outside the gene matches. The CDR3 here is CASSFDRGRDGYTF. In DNA, the CDR3 is TGTGCCAGCAGCTTTGACAGGGGGCGCGATGGCTACACCTTC.

This clonotype has a single count. A much larger clone lies one base from this, so it may be a read error. V and J are TRBV18 and TRBJ1-6; D unresolved. This CDR3 contains 14 residues. Looked up from germline, CDR1 is KGHSH and CDR2 is LQKENI. The CDR3 reads CASSPRSGNSSLHF. The DNA of the CDR3 is TGTGCCAGCTCACCACGTTCGGGTAATTCATCCCTCCACTTT.

This clonotype was seen many times. The chain combines TRBV10-3 with TRBJ2-2; the match to TRBD2 covers 12 bases. The germline gives CDR1 ENHRY, CDR2 SYGVKD. Trimming removed 9 bases from V and 5 bases from J; junction bases left unmatched: 4. The CDR3 is 14 residues long. The CDR3 bases are TGTGCCATAGGACTAGCGGGAAGGACCGGGGAGCTGTTTTTT. Its translation is CAIGLAGRTGELFF.

At least ten counts were recorded for this clonotype. V and J are TRBV12-3 or TRBV12-4 and TRBJ2-2; 10 nucleotides align to TRBD2. V shed 6 bases, J shed 0 bases, and the junction held 4 bases outside the gene matches. The CDR3 extends over 16 amino acids. The CDR3 DNA reads as TGTGCCAGCAGGTCCGGACTAGCGGCGAACACCGGGGAGCTGTTTTTT. Translating gives CASRSGLAANTGELFF.

The V call is TRBV21-1, the J call TRBJ2-2; the table's D call, TRBD1, was not checked against the DNA. TRBV21-1 is marked as a pseudogene. The CDR3 runs to 19 residues. CDR3 sequence (DNA): TGTGCCAGCAGCAAAAAAAGGGGATCCGACAGGGGTGACACCGGGGAGCTGTTTTTT. Its protein is CASSKKRGSDRGDTGELFF.

This clonotype was picked up many times. This sequence joins TRBV11-1 and TRBJ2-3; 7 bases agree with TRBD2. Germline lookup yields CDR1 SGHAT and CDR2 FQDESV (reference sequence). With 5 bases clipped from V and 6 bases from J, the junction kept 20 bases outside the gene matches. The CDR3 covers 18 residues. The CDR3 sequence: CASSPTWDGRGIKDTQYF. The CDR3 DNA reads as TGTGCCAGCAGCCCGACCTGGGATGGGAGGGGCATCAAGGATACGCAGTATTTT.

This CDR3 reads CASSPQTANTEAFF. DNA for the CDR3: TGTGCCAGCTCACCACAAACGGCTAACACTGAAGCTTTCTTT. This chain connects TRBV18 to TRBJ1-1; D ambiguous. CDR1 KGHSH and CDR2 LQKENI come from the germline V gene. With 1 base removed from V and 2 bases from J, the gap between germline ends came to 8 bases. The CDR3 covers 14 residues.

CDR3 residues: CSARDMAVAYEQYF. Written as DNA, the CDR3 is TGCAGTGCTAGAGATATGGCCGTAGCCTACGAGCAGTACTTC. This sequence joins TRBV20-1 and TRBJ2-7, with no clear D. With 0 bases removed from V and 2 bases from J, the gap between germline ends came to 11 bases. The length of the CDR3 is 14 residues. Germline V gives CDR1 DFQATT, CDR2 SNEGSKA (reference sequence).

In its sample, this clonotype was seen many times. The chain recombines TRBV20-1 with TRBJ2-7; 10 nucleotides line up with TRBD2. Trimming at V came to 3 bases and at J to 1 base, leaving 6 bases not matched to a gene. The CDR3 runs 15 residues. Germline loops: CDR1 DFQATT, CDR2 SNEGSKA (reference sequence). For the CDR3, the DNA is TGCAGTGCTAGCGCTACTAGCGGGGCTTCCTACGAGCAGTACTTC. Its translation is CSASATSGASYEQYF.

This clonotype was observed at least ten times. J is TRBJ2-4 and V is TRBV11-2, with 8 bases lining up with TRBD1. This CDR3 has 16 amino acids. J was trimmed by 8 bases and V by 4 bases; bases with no gene match: 13. CDR1 is SGHAT, CDR2 FQNNGV, per germline. In nucleotides, the CDR3 is TGTGCCAGCAGCTGGGCCGTACAGGGGGGACGGGACATTCAGTACTTC. Amino acids: CASSWAVQGGRDIQYF.

This clonotype showed up many times. The chain recombines TRBV7-9 with TRBJ2-7; 7 bases fit TRBD2. Trimming at V came to 0 bases and at J to 4 bases, leaving 6 bases not matched to a gene. CDR1 is SEHNR, CDR2 FQNEAQ, per germline (reference sequence). This CDR3 is built from 15 residues. The CDR3 sequence: CASSLARAGAYEQYF. DNA for the CDR3: TGTGCCAGCAGCTTAGCCAGGGCGGGAGCATACGAGCAGTACTTC.

This clonotype was counted many times. J is TRBJ1-5 and V is TRBV4-3; D gene ambiguous. From germline, CDR1 is LGHNA and CDR2 YSLEER. This CDR3 has 17 amino acids. Trimming took 0 bases from V and 2 from J, leaving 14 bases between them. The CDR3 is CASSQDRVVSRNQPQHF. The CDR3 nucleotides read TGCGCCAGCAGCCAAGATAGGGTCGTCAGCCGCAATCAGCCCCAGCATTTT.

In this sample, this clonotype turned up many times. The V and J genes are TRBV5-6 and TRBJ2-7; TRBD2 matches at 8 bases. Germline trimming cut 1 base from V and 6 bases from J; bases unmatched to any gene: 9. Germline V gene sequence: CDR1 SGHDT, CDR2 YYEEEE. The CDR3 contains 15 residues. The CDR3 sequence: CASSLLLAATGEQYF. The CDR3 DNA is TGTGCCAGCAGCTTGTTACTAGCGGCTACCGGCGAGCAGTACTTC.

At least ten counts were recorded for this clonotype. The V call is TRBV12-3 or TRBV12-4, the J call TRBJ1-1, with 8 bases lining up with TRBD1. With V trimmed by 6 bases and J by 1 base, 4 bases remained unmatched. This CDR3 comprises 14 residues. In DNA form, the CDR3 reads TGTGCCAGCAGCCCAGGACAGGGGAACACTGAAGCTTTCTTT. Its protein product is CASSPGQGNTEAFF.